Included here is one T cell receptor beta chain sequence, with context. Its antigen is not identified. Using immunoSEQ multiplex PCR, the repertoire was profiled, and TCRdb retains in-frame clones only, with some absent. The table lists about 83,000 clones, roughly 83% of them singletons. Time point: blood 4 weeks post-SBRT, at nephrectomy. Treatment given: 15 Gy SBRT to primary tumor, nephrectomy 4 weeks later. Nephrectomy followed 15 Gy stereotactic body radiation by 4 weeks. Blood was sampled at baseline, 2 weeks and 4 weeks after SBRT. The patient's renal cell carcinoma had clear cell pathology. CDR3 length: 15 residues. Germline values: CDR1 MNHNY, CDR2 SVGAGI (reference sequence). Unmatched junction bases numbered 15, after V lost 10 bases and J lost 5 bases. The data derive from a study of radiation and T cells in renal cell carcinoma. Study results and limitations: Top tumor clonotypes rose in blood 2 weeks post-radiation, then contracted.

V and J are TRBV6-6 and TRBJ2-5, with 8 bases aligning to TRBD2. The input for sequencing was blood, taken from a patient whose treatment included radiotherapy and nephrectomy. The sequence came from a woman aged 55-69 years with renal cell carcinoma. The CDR3 DNA is TGTGCCACCACACCCCGGGGTAGCGGGGTCGAGACCCAGTACTTC. Protein sequence: CATTPRGSGVETQYF.